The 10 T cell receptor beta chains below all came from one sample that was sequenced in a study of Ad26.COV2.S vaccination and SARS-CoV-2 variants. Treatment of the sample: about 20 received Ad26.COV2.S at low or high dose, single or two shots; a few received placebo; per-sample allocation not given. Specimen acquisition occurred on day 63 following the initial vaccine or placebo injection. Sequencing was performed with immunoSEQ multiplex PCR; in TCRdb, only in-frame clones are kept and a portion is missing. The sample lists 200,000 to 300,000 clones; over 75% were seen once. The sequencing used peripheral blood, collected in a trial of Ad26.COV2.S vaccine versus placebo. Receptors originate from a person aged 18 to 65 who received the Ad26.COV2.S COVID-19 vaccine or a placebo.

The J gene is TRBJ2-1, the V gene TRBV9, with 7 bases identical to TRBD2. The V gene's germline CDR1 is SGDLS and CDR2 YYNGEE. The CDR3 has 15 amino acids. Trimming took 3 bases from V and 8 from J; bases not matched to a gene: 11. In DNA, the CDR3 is TGTGCCAGCAGCGCCCCTGGTGGTGGGAGGGATGAGCAGTTCTTC. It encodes CASSAPGGGRDEQFF.

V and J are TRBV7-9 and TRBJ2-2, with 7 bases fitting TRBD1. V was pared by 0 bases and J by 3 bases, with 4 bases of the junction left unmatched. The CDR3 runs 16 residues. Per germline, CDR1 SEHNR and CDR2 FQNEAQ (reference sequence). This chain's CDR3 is CASSLAAGGDTGELFF. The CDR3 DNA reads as TGTGCCAGCAGCTTAGCGGCAGGGGGTGACACCGGGGAGCTGTTTTTT.

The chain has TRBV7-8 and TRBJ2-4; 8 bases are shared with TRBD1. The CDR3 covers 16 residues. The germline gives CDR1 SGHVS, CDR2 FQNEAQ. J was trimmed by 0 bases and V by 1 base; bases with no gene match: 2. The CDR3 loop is CASSLGQGLAKNIQYF. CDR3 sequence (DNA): TGTGCCAGCAGCTTAGGACAGGGGCTAGCCAAAAACATTCAGTACTTC.

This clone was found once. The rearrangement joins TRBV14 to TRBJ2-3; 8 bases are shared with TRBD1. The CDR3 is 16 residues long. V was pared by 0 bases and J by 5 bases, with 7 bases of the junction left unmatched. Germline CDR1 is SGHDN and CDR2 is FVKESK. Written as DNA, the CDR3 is TGTGCCAGCAGCCAAGAGCAGGGGGCGAGGAGAGATACGCAGTATTTT. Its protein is CASSQEQGARRDTQYF.

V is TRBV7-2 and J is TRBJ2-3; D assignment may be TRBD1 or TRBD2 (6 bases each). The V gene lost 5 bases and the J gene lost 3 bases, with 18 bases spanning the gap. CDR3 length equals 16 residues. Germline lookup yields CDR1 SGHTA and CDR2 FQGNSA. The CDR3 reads CASSPRRGVGTDTQYF. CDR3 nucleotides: TGTGCCAGCAGCCCCCGGAGGGGGGTAGGGACAGATACGCAGTATTTT.

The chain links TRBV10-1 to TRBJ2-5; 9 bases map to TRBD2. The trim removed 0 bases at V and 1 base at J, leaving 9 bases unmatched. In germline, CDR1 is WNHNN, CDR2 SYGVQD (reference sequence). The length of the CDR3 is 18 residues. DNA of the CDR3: TGCGCCAGCAGTGAGTCTGGGGTGGCTAGCGGGGTCCAAGAGACCCAGTACTTC. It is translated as CASSESGVASGVQETQYF.

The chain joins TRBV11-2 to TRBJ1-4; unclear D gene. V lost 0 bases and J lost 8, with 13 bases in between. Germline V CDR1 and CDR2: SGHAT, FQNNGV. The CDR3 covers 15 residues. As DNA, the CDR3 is TGTGCCAGCAGCTTAGATAGAGGAGGTGGGGAAAAACTGTTTTTT. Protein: CASSLDRGGGEKLFF.

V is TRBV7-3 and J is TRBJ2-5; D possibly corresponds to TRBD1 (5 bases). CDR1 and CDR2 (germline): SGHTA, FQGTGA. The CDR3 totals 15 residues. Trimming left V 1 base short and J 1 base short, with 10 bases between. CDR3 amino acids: CASSLNGAVQETQYF. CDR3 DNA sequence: TGTGCCAGCAGCTTAAATGGGGCAGTCCAAGAGACCCAGTACTTC. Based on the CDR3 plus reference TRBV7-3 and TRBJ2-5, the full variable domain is GAGVSQTPSNKVTEKGKYVELRCDPISGHTALYWYRQSLGQGPEFLIYFQGTGAADDSGLPNDRFFAVRPEGSVSTLKIQRTERGDSAVYLCASSLNGAVQETQYFGPGTRLLVL.

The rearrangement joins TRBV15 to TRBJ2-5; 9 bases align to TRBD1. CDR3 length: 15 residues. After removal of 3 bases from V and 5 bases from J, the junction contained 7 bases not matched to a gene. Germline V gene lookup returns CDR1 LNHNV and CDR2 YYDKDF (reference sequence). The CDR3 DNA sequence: TGTGCCACCAGCAGTGGACAGGGGCGGGGTGAGACCCAGTACTTC. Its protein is CATSSGQGRGETQYF.

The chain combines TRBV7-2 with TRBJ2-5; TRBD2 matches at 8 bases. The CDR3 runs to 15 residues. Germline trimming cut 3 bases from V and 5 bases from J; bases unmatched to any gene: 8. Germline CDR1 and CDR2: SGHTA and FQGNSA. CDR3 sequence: CASSFPGLGAETQYF. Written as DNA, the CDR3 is TGTGCCAGCAGCTTCCCGGGACTAGGGGCGGAGACCCAGTACTTC.